The T cell receptor (beta chain) described here comes from a study of T cell responses to AZD1222 COVID-19 vaccine. The study, taken as a whole, reports: Reportedly, close to half of spike-specific TCRs are directed against unmutated variant regions. Across the whole spike, CD4 TCRs peaked at regions 160-218 and 743-854. Repertoires were collected only later (after the peak T cell response had occurred). A mostly white British donor set with more females was recruited, and clonal diversity was possibly underestimated.

The junction had 6 bases not matched to a gene; V was cut back by 3 bases and J by 14 bases. The CDR3 spans 12 residues. Germline V CDR1 and CDR2: SGHAT, FQNNGV. In regard to this clone: Its specificity is unknown.

Method: immunoSEQ multiplex PCR; TCRdb's copy keeps in-frame clones and lacks some. The sample carries fewer than 110,000 clones, 90% recorded once. This specimen consisted of peripheral blood, obtained on day 0 of AZD1222 vaccination. The chain employs TRBV11-2 and TRBJ1-4; TRBD1 aligns across 7 bases. The sequence derives from an adult in good health. CDR3 in amino acids: CASSFPQGFLFF. The CDR3 DNA reads as TGTGCCAGCAGCTTCCCACAGGGGTTCCTGTTTTTT.